Here is one T cell receptor (beta chain) with its context. TCRdb's table, derived via immunoSEQ multiplex PCR, lists solely in-frame clones and lacks some. The sample has hundreds of thousands of clones, approximately 89% seen once. The sample belongs to a study of shared T cell receptors in the human thymus. The V end lost 7 bases, the J end lost 1 base, and 10 bases lay between the germline ends. Germline V gene lookup returns CDR1 MNHNS and CDR2 SASEGT. The CDR3 contains 13 residues. The same data also went into a second study, on human thymus T cells. In that study: The source of the thymus tissue was resections taken during corrective heart surgery. What appeared biased in thymic and blood repertoires was the usage of V and J genes. Related research reported highly overlapping thymic repertoires among unrelated individuals.

This sequence originates from a boy younger than two with a congenital heart defect. Sequencing input: thymocytes. The chain couples TRBV6-1 to TRBJ1-1, with unresolved D. CDR3 in amino acids: CASIVRENTEAFF. The CDR3, as DNA: TGTGCCAGCATCGTGAGAGAGAACACTGAAGCTTTCTTT.